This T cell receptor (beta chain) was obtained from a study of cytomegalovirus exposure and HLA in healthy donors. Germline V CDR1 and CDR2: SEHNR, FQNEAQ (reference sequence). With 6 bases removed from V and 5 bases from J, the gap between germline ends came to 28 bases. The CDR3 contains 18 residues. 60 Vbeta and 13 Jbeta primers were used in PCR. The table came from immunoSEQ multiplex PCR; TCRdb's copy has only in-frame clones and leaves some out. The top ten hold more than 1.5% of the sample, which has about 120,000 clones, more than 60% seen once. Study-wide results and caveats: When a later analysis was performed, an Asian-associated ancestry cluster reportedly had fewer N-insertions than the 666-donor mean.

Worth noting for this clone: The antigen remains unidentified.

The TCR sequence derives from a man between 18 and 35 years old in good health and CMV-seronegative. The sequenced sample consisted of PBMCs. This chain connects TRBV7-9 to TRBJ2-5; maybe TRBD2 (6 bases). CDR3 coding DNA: TGTGCCAGCAGTCGCCGTTGGAACCGCGGGATTTTGGGGGAGACCCAGTACTTC. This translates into CASSRRWNRGILGETQYF.